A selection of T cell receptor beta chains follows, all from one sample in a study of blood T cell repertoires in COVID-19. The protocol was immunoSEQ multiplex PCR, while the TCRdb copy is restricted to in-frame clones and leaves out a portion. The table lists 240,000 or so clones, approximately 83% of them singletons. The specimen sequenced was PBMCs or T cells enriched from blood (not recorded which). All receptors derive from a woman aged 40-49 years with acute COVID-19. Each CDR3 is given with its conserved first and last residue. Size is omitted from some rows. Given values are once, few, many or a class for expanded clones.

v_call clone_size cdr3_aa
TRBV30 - CAWRGTGTNEKLFF
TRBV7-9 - CASRWTGAGANVLTF
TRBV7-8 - CASSLVAGGGYEQYF
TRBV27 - CASSSGSTTDTQYF
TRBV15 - CATSRPSGTGGDTQYF
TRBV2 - CASSESWGMNTEAFF
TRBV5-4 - CASSLDRVYEQYF
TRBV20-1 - CSASLFGTSGELFF
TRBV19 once CASSQHLDRDPDTYEQYF
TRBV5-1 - CASSPSTGDYGYTF
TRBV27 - CASTATGVGGYTF
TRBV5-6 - CASAGTSGRPYNEQFF
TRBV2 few CASRGLAGASEQFF
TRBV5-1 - CASATSGSLNEQFF
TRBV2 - CASIKFGVAGSSGANVLTF
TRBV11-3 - CASSWTSGSGDEQFF
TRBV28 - CASRTPGFGKGFF
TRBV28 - CASSGQGYRQPQHF
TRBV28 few CASSRDRVYEQYF
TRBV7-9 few CASSEGQGDNQPQHF
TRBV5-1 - CASSLASLIRDNEQFF
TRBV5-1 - CASSLTPGLASGFMFEQYF
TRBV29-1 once CSVERGITKNNEQFF
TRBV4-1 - CASSQVYGQGIYNSPLHF
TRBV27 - CASSFLRTSGFYNEQFF
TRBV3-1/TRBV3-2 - CASSQEWRAGADTDTQYF
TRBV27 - CASSLAVAGVSYNSPLHF
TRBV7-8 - CASRFTSTDTQYF
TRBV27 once CASSLTSGRARETQYF
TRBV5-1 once CASSVDNSGNTIYF
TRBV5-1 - CASAPVTATNEKLFF
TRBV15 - CATSRDGDTGELFF
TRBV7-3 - CASSLEEDTEAFF
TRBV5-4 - CASSFPSGDPKEQYF
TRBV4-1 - CASSPQGSGELFF
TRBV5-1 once CASSLDPYSNQPQHF
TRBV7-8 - CASSADRGKLFF
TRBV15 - CATSRGLAEDTQYF
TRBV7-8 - CASSILPADPYNEQFF
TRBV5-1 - CASSLVAGPGDEQFF
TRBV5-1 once CASSFGTSVDNEQFF
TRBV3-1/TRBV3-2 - CASSQDVGGFEQYF
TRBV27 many CASSLWAGQGPGELFF
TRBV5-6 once CASSPGPGTGTGANVLTF
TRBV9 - CASSPDLRGSWNEQFF
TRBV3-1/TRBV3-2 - CASSQRGYQETQYF
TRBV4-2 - CASSQEPSGSSYNEQFF
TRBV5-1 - CASRLRTGEAYEQYF
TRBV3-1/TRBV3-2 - CASSQDPNQPQHF
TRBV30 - CAWRLQGGTEAFF
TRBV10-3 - CAIRSGTGASEARVYEQYF
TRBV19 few CASSPRTGGSEKLFF
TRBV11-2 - CASSPRGGASSQETQYF